Each of the 5 T cell receptor beta chains below was sequenced from the same sample in a study of T cell changes during pregnancy in multiple sclerosis. Assay: immunoSEQ multiplex PCR; the TCRdb copy retains only in-frame clones and omits some. The repertoire holds more than 80,000 clones, with under 95% as singletons. The sequencing here drew on peripheral blood, taken before pregnancy. Receptor source: a female donor with multiple sclerosis, enrolled in a pregnancy study.

The rearrangement links TRBV7-9 to TRBJ1-1; 7 nucleotides match TRBD1. The CDR3 length is 12 residues. The V gene end was trimmed by 4 bases and the J gene end by 5 bases; junction bases not matched to a gene: 1. The germline gives CDR1 SEHNR, CDR2 FQNEAQ (reference sequence). Written as DNA, the CDR3 is TGTGCCAGCAGCTCGACAGGGACTGAAGCTTTCTTT. Encoded protein: CASSSTGTEAFF.

This sequence joins TRBV5-1 and TRBJ2-5; a possible D gene is TRBD1 (5 bases). Germline V CDR1 and CDR2: SGHRS, YFSETQ. V was cut by 4 bases and J by 4 bases, with 14 bases left in between. The CDR3 runs to 14 residues. The CDR3 region has the DNA TGCGCCAGCAGCACATCAGGGATGAGAGAGACCCAGTACTTC. Its translation is CASSTSGMRETQYF. The full variable domain, in which reference TRBV5-1 and TRBJ2-5 provide the parts outside the CDR3, is KAGVTQTPRYLIKTRGQQVTLSCSPISGHRSVSWYQQTPGQGLQFLFEYFSETQRNKGNFPGRFSGRQFSNSRSEMNVSTLELGDSALYLCASSTSGMRETQYFGPGTRLLVL.

The chain joins TRBV27 to TRBJ1-1, with 9 bases fitting TRBD1. Germline trimming cut 4 bases from V and 0 bases from J; bases unmatched to any gene: 6. From germline, CDR1 is MNHEY and CDR2 SMNVEV (reference sequence). This CDR3 contains 16 residues. The chain's CDR3 is CASSSYRGLLNTEAFF. The DNA of the CDR3 is TGTGCCAGCAGTTCGTACAGGGGGCTTTTGAACACTGAAGCTTTCTTT.

In nucleotides, the CDR3 is TGCAGCGTTGTCCTCAGGGAGGTGAGCACAGATACGCAGTATTTT. Translated, it gives CSVVLREVSTDTQYF. The chain has TRBV29-1 and TRBJ2-3; perhaps TRBD2 as D (6 bases). The ends were cut back, 4 bases at V and 0 bases at J, with 14 bases in the middle. Germline V gene data show CDR1 as SQVTM and CDR2 as ANQGSEA. The CDR3 consists of 15 residues.

This chain joins TRBV13 and TRBJ1-6; D is ambiguous. CDR1 and CDR2 (germline): PRHDT, FYEKMQ (reference sequence). V gave up 1 base and J gave up 10 bases, with 11 bases separating them. This CDR3 has 14 amino acids. Written as DNA, the CDR3 is TGTGCCAGCAGCTTAGTCGGAGGGCGATCACCCCTCCACTTT. This translates into CASSLVGGRSPLHF.